The following is a T cell receptor (beta chain) sequence with its context. The antigen is unknown. Profiled with immunoSEQ multiplex PCR; TCRdb holds only in-frame clones, not every one. The sample yields tens of thousands of clones, roughly 91% seen once. V was trimmed by 3 bases and J by 0 bases, leaving 9 bases between them. Germline V CDR1 and CDR2: SGHAT, FQNNGV. This CDR3 has 15 amino acids. The data stem from a study of cytomegalovirus exposure and HLA in healthy donors. Study overall: Later analysis reported that the 95 to 150 validation repertoires shared the platform of the approximately 670 first-cohort repertoires.

Findings and caveats of the study: It was about 150 TCR beta chains that were listed as cytomegalovirus-associated.

Source material: PBMCs. V and J are TRBV11-2 and TRBJ1-3; the D gene is possibly TRBD1 (6 bases). The sequence derives from a woman between 18 and 29 years old in good health and CMV-seronegative. CDR3 coding DNA: TGTGCCAGCAGCTTGCAGGGGTACTCTGGAAACACCATATATTTT. Translating gives CASSLQGYSGNTIYF.